This T cell receptor beta chain was profiled in a study of cytomegalovirus exposure and HLA in healthy donors. Regarding the study as a whole: With later analysis, a missense DCLRE1C variant became linked to TCR beta V- and J-gene trimming.

PCR amplification relied on 60 Vbeta primers (plus 13 Jbeta primers). Authors' methods: In a later analysis, the count reached some 75 million unique TCR beta chains, with 9 million to 11 million shared. The method was immunoSEQ multiplex PCR; TCRdb's version includes in-frame clones alone and lacks a portion of them. D and trimming were read from the DNA, whereas the V and J calls and clone size are those reported in that table. Of roughly 120,000 clones in the sample, 15% were seen once. In regard to this clone: Its antigen is currently unknown.

Trimming left V 8 bases short and J 5 bases short, with 21 bases between. CDR3 length: 16 residues. Germline V gene lookup returns CDR1 SNHLY and CDR2 FYNNEI. This clonotype was sampled from a woman aged 18-30 years in good health and CMV-seronegative. The sequenced sample consisted of PBMCs. The chain carries TRBV2 and TRBJ2-2; tentative D call: TRBD1 (6 bases). CDR3 sequence (DNA): TGTGCCAGCGCGTTACAGGGATCATCCGGGACCGGGGAGCTGTTTTTT. Its translation: CASALQGSSGTGELFF.